This T cell receptor (beta chain) originates from a study of CD8+ T cells in alopecia areata. The CDR3 contains 16 residues. The V and J ends lost 2 bases and 2 bases, in that order; junction bases with no gene match: 5. Germline lookup yields CDR1 LGHNT and CDR2 FRNRAP. This clone was observed a handful of times. Indicated treatment: oral pan-JAK inhibitor, 5-10 mg twice daily. Extraction and reverse transcription of RNA yielded cDNA as the sequencing template. This table comes from immunoSEQ multiplex PCR, and its TCRdb copy is limited to in-frame clones, with some not included. Seen here are roughly 100,000 clones, about three fifths observed once, and the top ten hold 16%.

The source was CD8+ T cells sorted from blood, collected between weeks 55 and 65, from a patient treated with tofacitinib. The clonotype originates from a human donor with alopecia areata. The J gene is TRBJ2-2, the V gene TRBV12-5, with 7 positions matching TRBD1. The CDR3 bases are TGTGCTAGTGGTTTGAAGGGGACAGATAACACCGGGGAGCTGTTTTTT. Translating it yields CASGLKGTDNTGELFF.